The 5 T cell receptor beta chains presented below share a single source sample, sequenced in a study of cytomegalovirus exposure and HLA in healthy donors. PCR involved 60 Vbeta and 13 Jbeta primers. The assay was immunoSEQ multiplex PCR, and TCRdb's table has in-frame clones only and misses some. The sample has some 110,000 clones, 75% seen once. Source material: PBMCs. The receptors were gathered from a man between 35 and 55 years old in good health and CMV-seronegative.

The rearrangement uses TRBV12-5 and TRBJ2-5; 8 nucleotides match TRBD1. Looked up from germline, CDR1 is LGHNT and CDR2 is FRNRAP. The V gene end was trimmed by 6 bases and the J gene end by 5 bases; junction bases not matched to a gene: 5. This CDR3 contains 13 residues. The CDR3 sequence: CASGRTGRETQYF. CDR3 nucleotide sequence: TGTGCTAGTGGAAGGACAGGGCGGGAGACCCAGTACTTC.

The chain links TRBV27 to TRBJ1-6, with 7 bases matching TRBD1. With 2 bases clipped from V and 11 bases from J, the junction kept 9 bases outside the gene matches. Germline loops: CDR1 MNHEY, CDR2 SMNVEV (reference sequence). The CDR3 is 15 amino acids. Here the CDR3 DNA reads TGTGCCAGCAGTTTACCTCAGGGGGGCTTGGCACCCCTCCACTTT. This gives the protein CASSLPQGGLAPLHF.

The chain employs TRBV5-1 and TRBJ2-7, with no clear D. The germline V gene has CDR1 SGHRS and CDR2 YFSETQ. This CDR3 is 14 amino acids long. V was clipped by 4 bases and J by 7 bases, with 18 bases between them. CDR3 DNA: TGCGCCAGCAGCGAGCTGACCGAAGTAGCTGAGCAGTACTTC. It translates to CASSELTEVAEQYF.

J is TRBJ1-1 and V is TRBV6-6; no reliable D call. This CDR3 has 13 residues. In germline, CDR1 is MNHNY, CDR2 SVGAGI (reference sequence). V lost 0 bases and J 10 bases, leaving 12 bases between the germline ends. In DNA form, the CDR3 reads TGTGCCAGCAGTTACTCGCAGGCATTCGGAGCTTTCTTT. It translates to CASSYSQAFGAFF.

The chain combines TRBV19 with TRBJ1-5; no definite D call. CDR3 size: 15 residues. Trimming shortened V by 3 bases and J by 4 bases, and 13 bases separated the two germline ends. The germline V gene encodes CDR1 LNHDA and CDR2 SQIVND (reference sequence). This CDR3 reads CASSILLAANQPQHF. The CDR3 DNA sequence: TGTGCCAGTAGTATTCTTCTGGCGGCTAATCAGCCCCAGCATTTT.